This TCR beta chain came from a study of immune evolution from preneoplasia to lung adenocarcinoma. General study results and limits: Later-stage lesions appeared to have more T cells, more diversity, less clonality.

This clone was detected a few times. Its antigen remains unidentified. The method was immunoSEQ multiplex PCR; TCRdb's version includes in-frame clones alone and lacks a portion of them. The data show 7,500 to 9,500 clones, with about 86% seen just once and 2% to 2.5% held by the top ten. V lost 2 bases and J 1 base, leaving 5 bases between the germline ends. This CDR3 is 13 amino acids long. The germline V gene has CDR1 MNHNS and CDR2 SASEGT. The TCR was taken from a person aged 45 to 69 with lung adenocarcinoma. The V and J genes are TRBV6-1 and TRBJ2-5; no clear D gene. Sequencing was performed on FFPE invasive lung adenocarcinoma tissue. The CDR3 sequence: CASSENSQETQYF. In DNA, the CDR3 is TGTGCCAGCAGTGAAAACAGCCAAGAGACCCAGTACTTC.